This entry concerns a single TCR beta chain. The CDR3 contains 15 residues. CDR1 is SEHNR and CDR2 is FQNEAQ in the germline V gene (reference sequence). V gave up 6 bases and J gave up 5 bases; unmatched junction bases: 3. The data stem from a study of cytomegalovirus exposure and HLA in healthy donors. For the study at large: Of over 350 genotyped donors, 80% to 85% grouped in the Caucasian-associated ancestry cluster.

In the PCR, 60 Vbeta and 13 Jbeta primers were used. Clones were sequenced by immunoSEQ multiplex PCR, and TCRdb holds only the in-frame ones, with some missing. This sample's clone table lists over 150,000 clones. The V gene is TRBV7-9, the J gene TRBJ2-2; TRBD2 aligns across 13 bases. The sample taken for sequencing was PBMCs. The TCR originated in a boy between 10 and 17 years old in good health and CMV-seronegative. CDR3: CASRKGLAGTGELFF. In nucleotides, the CDR3 is TGTGCCAGCAGGAAGGGACTAGCGGGGACCGGGGAGCTGTTTTTT. The complete variable domain, with remaining parts taken from reference TRBV7-9 and TRBJ2-2, reads DTGVSQNPRHKITKRGQNVTFRCDPISEHNRLYWYRQTLGQGPEFLTYFQNEAQLEKSRLLSDRFSAERPKGSFSTLEIQRTEQGDSAMYLCASRKGLAGTGELFFGEGSRLTVL.